This T cell receptor beta chain was documented in a study of blood T cell repertoires in COVID-19. Study as a whole: T cells, B-cell-depleted T cells, or PBMCs supplied cDNA or gDNA.

Authors' data handling: How many nucleated cells were present was estimated from reference gene primer amplification. Only in-frame clones appear in the TCRdb table, and some are missing; sequencing was by immunoSEQ multiplex PCR. V and J calls and clone size are given by that table; D and trimming were obtained from the DNA. The repertoire holds over 75,000 clones, with roughly 84% as singletons. The V end lost 8 bases, the J end lost 8 bases, and 18 bases lay between the germline ends. CDR1 is SNHLY, CDR2 FYNNEI, per germline. The CDR3 runs to 14 residues. The chain recombines TRBV2 with TRBJ1-4; a weak D match, TRBD1 (6 bases). The receptor comes from a woman aged 50 to 60 with acute or convalescent COVID-19. The sample taken for sequencing was peripheral blood. The CDR3, as DNA: TGTGCCAGCTGTCGAGGGGGAAACTACGAAAAACTGTTTTTT. As protein: CASCRGGNYEKLFF.